This record looks at one T cell receptor (beta chain) sequence and its context. What it binds is unknown. The entry originates in a study of T cell responses to AZD1222 COVID-19 vaccine. Points from the study as a whole: Epitopes outside B.1.351 and B.1.1.7 mutated regions reportedly drew nearly half of spike TCRs. Baseline serostatus was positive in only six or seven AZD1222 recipients. Clonal diversity may have been underestimated in mostly white British donors.

The data were produced by immunoSEQ multiplex PCR, yet TCRdb's version contains in-frame clones alone and is incomplete. The repertoire holds around 180,000 clones, with around 92% as singletons. The CDR3 is 20 residues long. V was clipped by 0 bases and J by 0 bases; unmatched bases: 12. Germline V lookup: CDR1 LGHNA, CDR2 YNFKEQ. V gene TRBV4-2 combines with J gene TRBJ2-1; 9 bases match TRBD2. The sequenced sample was peripheral blood, obtained on day 0 of AZD1222 vaccination. The receptor's source is an adult in good health. DNA of the CDR3: TGTGCCAGCAGCCAAGATAGTGGGCTAGCGGGATGGAGCTCCTACAATGAGCAGTTCTTC. Its translation is CASSQDSGLAGWSSYNEQFF.